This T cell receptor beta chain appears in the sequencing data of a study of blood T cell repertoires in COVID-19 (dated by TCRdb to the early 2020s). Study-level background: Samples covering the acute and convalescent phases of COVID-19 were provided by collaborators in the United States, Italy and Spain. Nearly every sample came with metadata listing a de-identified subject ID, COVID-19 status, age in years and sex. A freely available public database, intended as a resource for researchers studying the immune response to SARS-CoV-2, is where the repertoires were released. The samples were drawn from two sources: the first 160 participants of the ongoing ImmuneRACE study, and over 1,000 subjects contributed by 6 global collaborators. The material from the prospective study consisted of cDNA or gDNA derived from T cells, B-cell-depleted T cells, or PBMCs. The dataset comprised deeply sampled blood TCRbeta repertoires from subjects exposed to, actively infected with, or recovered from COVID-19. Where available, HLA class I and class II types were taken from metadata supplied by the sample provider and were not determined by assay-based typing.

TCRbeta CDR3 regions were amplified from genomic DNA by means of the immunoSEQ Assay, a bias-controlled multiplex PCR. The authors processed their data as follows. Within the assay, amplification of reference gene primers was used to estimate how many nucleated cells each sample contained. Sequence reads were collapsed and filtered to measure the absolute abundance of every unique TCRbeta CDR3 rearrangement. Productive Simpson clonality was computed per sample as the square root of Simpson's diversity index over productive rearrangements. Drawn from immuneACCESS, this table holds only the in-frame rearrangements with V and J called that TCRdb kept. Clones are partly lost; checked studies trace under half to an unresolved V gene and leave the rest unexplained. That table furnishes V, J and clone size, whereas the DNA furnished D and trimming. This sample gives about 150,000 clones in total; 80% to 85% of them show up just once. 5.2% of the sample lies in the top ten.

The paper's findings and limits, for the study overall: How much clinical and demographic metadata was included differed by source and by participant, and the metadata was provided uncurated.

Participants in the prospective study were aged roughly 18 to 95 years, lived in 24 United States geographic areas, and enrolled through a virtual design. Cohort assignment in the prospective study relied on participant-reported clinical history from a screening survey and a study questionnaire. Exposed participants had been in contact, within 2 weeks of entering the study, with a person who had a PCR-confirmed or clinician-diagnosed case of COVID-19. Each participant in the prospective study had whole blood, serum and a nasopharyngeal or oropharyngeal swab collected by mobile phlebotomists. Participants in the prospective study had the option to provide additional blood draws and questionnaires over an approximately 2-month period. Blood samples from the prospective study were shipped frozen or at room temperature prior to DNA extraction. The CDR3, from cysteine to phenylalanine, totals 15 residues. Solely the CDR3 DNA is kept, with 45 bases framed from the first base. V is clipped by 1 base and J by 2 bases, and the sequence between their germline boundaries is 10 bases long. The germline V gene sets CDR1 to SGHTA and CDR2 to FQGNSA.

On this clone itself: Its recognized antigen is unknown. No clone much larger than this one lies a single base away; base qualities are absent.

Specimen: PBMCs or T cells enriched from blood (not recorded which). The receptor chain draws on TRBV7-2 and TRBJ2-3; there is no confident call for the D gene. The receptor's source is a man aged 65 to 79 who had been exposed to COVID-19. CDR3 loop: CASSLDRQVTDTQYF. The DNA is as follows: TGTGCCAGCAGCTTAGATCGTCAGGTCACAGATACGCAGTATTTT.